This is a list of T cell receptor beta chains from one sample in a study of blood T cell repertoires in COVID-19. Some clones are missing from TCRdb's copy, which holds only in-frame ones; the method was immunoSEQ multiplex PCR. The sample contains a few hundred thousand clones, 70% to 90% of which appear only once. The sample taken for sequencing was peripheral blood. The receptors originated from a man younger than 35 who had recovered from COVID-19. CDR3s include the opening cysteine and the closing phenylalanine or tryptophan. The D gene is left open where the match is weak. Part of the rows lack a size; the others show once, few, many or a class for expanded clones.

>-|TRBJ2-1|-|TRBV7-3
TGTGCCAGCAGCCCCCGACTGGAGCGGTACAATGAGCAGTTCTTC
CASSPRLERYNEQFF
>-|TRBJ2-1|TRBD2|TRBV19
TGTGCCAGTAGTATAGGGGGGAGGGCCAGGGATGAGCAGTTCTTC
CASSIGGRARDEQFF
>-|TRBJ1-1|-|TRBV6-2/TRBV6-3
TGTGCCAGCAGTCAGGGTATGAACACTGAAGCTTTCTTT
CASSQGMNTEAFF
>-|TRBJ1-3|-|TRBV5-1
TGCGCCAGCAGCTTCCAGGACTCTGGAAACACCATATATTTT
CASSFQDSGNTIYF
>once|TRBJ1-2|-|TRBV11-2
TGTGCCAGCAGCTCCAGACAGAGACCCTATGGCTACACCTTC
CASSSRQRPYGYTF
>-|TRBJ2-2|TRBD2|TRBV5-1
TGCGCCAGCAGCTTCCTAGCGGGAGGGCCCTCAGGAGAGCTGTTTTTT
CASSFLAGGPSGELFF
>-|TRBJ1-3|-|TRBV6-5
TGTGCCAGCAGTTCTGTAACAGGGTTCAAGGGAAACACCATATATTTT
CASSSVTGFKGNTIYF
>few|TRBJ1-3|-|TRBV2
TGTGCCAGCAGTATCCTGGACACGAGTGGAAACACCATATATTTT
CASSILDTSGNTIYF
>-|TRBJ2-1|-|TRBV27
TGTGCCAGCAGTTTATCTCTGCCGGGTAATGAGCAGTTCTTC
CASSLSLPGNEQFF
>-|TRBJ2-1|TRBD2|TRBV3-1/TRBV3-2
TGTGCCAGCAGCCCAACGGGACTAGCGGGAGATGAGCAGTTCTTC
CASSPTGLAGDEQFF
>-|TRBJ1-2|TRBD1|TRBV6-6
TGTGCCAGCAGTCCGCAGGGGGGCCCTCCTCTAGGCTACACCTTC
CASSPQGGPPLGYTF
>-|TRBJ2-3|-|TRBV11-1
TGTGCCAGCAGCCCTAGGATGGAAGATACGCAGTATTTT
CASSPRMEDTQYF
>-|TRBJ2-3|-|TRBV6-5
TGTGCCAGCAGTTACAGTGGGGGGAACACAGATACGCAGTATTTT
CASSYSGGNTDTQYF
>once|TRBJ2-1|-|TRBV11-2
TGTGCCAGCAGCTTAGTAACGGCGGGCCCCCCCTGGGGTGAGCAGTTCTTC
CASSLVTAGPPWGEQFF
>-|TRBJ1-1|-|TRBV5-1
TGCGCCAGCAGCTTAGGGGGGGTCGCTGAAGCTTTCTTT
CASSLGGVAEAFF
>-|TRBJ1-1|-|TRBV6-2/TRBV6-3
TGTGCCAGCAGTTACGGGGGCATGAACACTGAAGCTTTCTTT
CASSYGGMNTEAFF
>-|TRBJ1-2|-|TRBV6-5
TGTGCCAGCACCCACCTACAGGAGAGCCTTGGCTACACCTTC
CASTHLQESLGYTF
>-|TRBJ1-6|TRBD1|TRBV18
TGTGCCAGCTCATCAACGACGACAGGGGGCCAATCACCCCTCCACTTT
CASSSTTTGGQSPLHF
>-|TRBJ2-7|-|TRBV3-1/TRBV3-2
TGTGCCAGCAGCCAGTTTACCTACGAGCAGTACTTC
CASSQFTYEQYF
>-|TRBJ2-7|-|TRBV28
TGTGCCAGCGGGACCGGGACTCCCTACGAGCAGTACTTC
CASGTGTPYEQYF
>-|TRBJ2-5|-|TRBV12-3/TRBV12-4
TGTGCCAGCAGGGACAGTGAGGAGACCCAGTACTTC
CASRDSEETQYF
>-|TRBJ2-2|TRBD1|TRBV24-1
TGTGCCACCAGTGGCCAGGGGGACACCGGGGAGCTGTTTTTT
CATSGQGDTGELFF
>once|TRBJ2-4|TRBD1|TRBV29-1
TGCAGCGTTGAACAGGGGGCGGCCAAAAACATTCAGTACTTC
CSVEQGAAKNIQYF
>-|TRBJ2-1|TRBD2|TRBV29-1
TGCAGCGTGGCAACTAGCGCCTACAATGAGCAGTTCTTC
CSVATSAYNEQFF
>-|TRBJ1-1|-|TRBV7-2
TGTGCCAGCAGCTTAGTTAGGGGCTTGAACACTGAAGCTTTCTTT
CASSLVRGLNTEAFF
>-|TRBJ1-4|TRBD1|TRBV7-2
TGTGCCAGCAGCTTAGGACAGGGGCGGGTTGAAAAACTGTTTTTT
CASSLGQGRVEKLFF
>-|TRBJ2-3|TRBD1|TRBV27
TGTGCCAGCAGTTTATCGCTGACAGGGAAAGCAGATACGCAGTATTTT
CASSLSLTGKADTQYF
>-|TRBJ1-2|-|TRBV3-1/TRBV3-2
TGTGCCAGCAGCCCGGGGTTATATAACTATGGCTACACCTTC
CASSPGLYNYGYTF
>-|TRBJ2-7|-|TRBV30
TGTGCCCATCGGGAGTTGAGCTCCTACGAGCAGTACTTC
CAHRELSSYEQYF
>few|TRBJ1-2|TRBD1|TRBV18
TGTGCCAGCTCACCACCGGACAGGGCATTCTATGGCTACACCTTC
CASSPPDRAFYGYTF
>once|TRBJ2-2|TRBD1|TRBV7-2
TGTGCCAGCAGCTTCGACAGGGGCGCCGGGGAGCTGTTTTTT
CASSFDRGAGELFF
>-|TRBJ1-4|-|TRBV18
TGTGCCAGCTCACCACGCTCGGCAGGGGATGAAAAACTGTTTTTT
CASSPRSAGDEKLFF
>few|TRBJ2-7|TRBD2|TRBV6-1
TGTGCCAGCAGTGAAGTTTCAGGGGCAGCGGGAGAAAGCTACGAGCAGTACTTC
CASSEVSGAAGESYEQYF
>-|TRBJ2-7|TRBD2|TRBV7-7
TGTGCTAGCAGCAAGCCCGGGGGGGCAAAGCACGAGCAGTACTTC
CASSKPGGAKHEQYF
>-|TRBJ2-1|-|TRBV9
TGTGCCAGCAGCGTAACTAGGAGCTACAATGAGCAGTTCTTC
CASSVTRSYNEQFF
>once|TRBJ2-1|-|TRBV7-9
TGTGCCAGCAGCCCGAAGGACAGAACTTACAATGAGCAGTTCTTC
CASSPKDRTYNEQFF
>-|TRBJ2-2|TRBD2|TRBV5-1
TGCGCCAGCAGCAAACTAGCGGCGAACACCGGGGAGCTGTTTTTT
CASSKLAANTGELFF
>-|TRBJ2-3|TRBD1|TRBV19
TGTGCCAGTAGTATTTGGGGGACAGGGACGGGAGATACGCAGTATTTT
CASSIWGTGTGDTQYF
>-|TRBJ2-1|TRBD1|TRBV18
TGTGCCAGCTCACCACCGTGGGGACAGGGTTACAATGAGCAGTTCTTC
CASSPPWGQGYNEQFF
>-|TRBJ1-1|-|TRBV5-1
TGCGCCAGCAGCCCACGACCTGGACATCCTGAAGCTTTCTTT
CASSPRPGHPEAFF
>-|TRBJ1-2|-|TRBV6-5
TGTGCCAGCAGCGTAGGGGCGGGGAATAACTATGGCTACACCTTC
CASSVGAGNNYGYTF
>-|TRBJ2-5|TRBD1|TRBV23-1
TGCGCCAGCAGTCATCGGGGACAGGGCTTTGGGGCCCAGTACTTC
CASSHRGQGFGAQYF